This T cell receptor (beta chain) was captured in a study of blood T cell repertoires in COVID-19 (dated by TCRdb to 2020 to 2022). For context, the study as a whole: Collaborator samples came from the United States, Italy and Spain and covered acute and convalescent phases of COVID-19. The prospective study material was composed of cDNA or gDNA derived from T cells, B-cell-depleted T cells, or PBMCs. Deeply sampled blood TCRbeta repertoires from subjects exposed to, actively infected with, or recovered from COVID-19 were included in the dataset. The repertoires were released in a freely available public database intended as a resource for research on the immune response to SARS-CoV-2. Samples were obtained from the ongoing ImmuneRACE study (first 160 participants) and from over 1,000 subjects provided by 6 global collaborators. Sample metadata almost always included a de-identified subject ID, COVID-19 status, age in years and sex. Where HLA class I and class II types were available, the types were taken from metadata supplied by the sample provider, not from assay-based typing. General study outcomes and caveats: Clinical and demographic metadata were provided uncurated, with the amount varying by source and participant.

The CDR3 spans 18 residues, from the cysteine through the phenylalanine. Only the CDR3 portion is preserved as DNA: 54 bases, with reading frame beginning at the first base. After removal of 6 bases from V and 0 bases from J, the junction retains 17 bases not matched to a gene. The CDR1 and CDR2 encoded by the germline V gene (reference sequence) are GTSNPN and SVGIG. To note about this clone: Its antigen target is currently unknown. No much larger clonotype is one base removed from it; base qualities were not supplied.

Participants in the prospective study were aged roughly 18 to 95 years, lived in approximately 26 United States geographic areas, and enrolled through a virtual design. In the prospective study, cohorts were assigned on the basis of participant-reported clinical history obtained from a screening survey and a study questionnaire. For ImmuneRACE Cohort 3, a participant was defined as recovered based on two consecutive negative NP/OP PCR tests, clearance by a healthcare professional, or resolution of symptoms. Each participant in the prospective study had whole blood, serum and a nasopharyngeal or oropharyngeal swab collected by mobile phlebotomists. Additional blood draws and questionnaires over an approximately two-month period could optionally be provided by prospective study participants. Before DNA extraction, prospective study blood samples were shipped either frozen or at room temperature.

TCRbeta CDR3 regions were amplified from genomic DNA by means of the immunoSEQ Assay, a bias-controlled multiplex PCR. Concerning the study's data processing: Within the assay, amplification of reference gene primers was used to estimate how many nucleated cells each sample contained. To quantify the absolute abundance of each unique TCRbeta CDR3 rearrangement, sequence reads were collapsed and filtered. For each sample, productive Simpson clonality was calculated by taking the square root of Simpson's diversity index across productive rearrangements. The source is immuneACCESS, and TCRdb retained only in-frame sequences with V and J called. Part of the clones is not carried over; for the studies checked, unresolved V genes explain less than half of this, and the remainder is unexplained. The V and J calls and clone size come from that table; D and trimming were worked out from the DNA. The sample has around 290,000 clones on record, over 75% of them singletons. The ten largest clones add up to roughly 1.1% of the sample.

The chain links TRBV30 with TRBJ2-7, with 10 bases aligning to TRBD2. The sequence derives from a woman aged 25-40 years who had recovered from COVID-19. The sample comprised PBMCs or T cells enriched from blood (not recorded which). The bases are TGTGCCTGTCAATGGGGGCTAGCGGGAGAAGTAAGCTCCTACGAGCAGTACTTC. The resulting protein is CACQWGLAGEVSSYEQYF.